The 29 T cell receptor beta chains below were found in one sample sequenced in a study of blood T cells in healthy people across ages. Through a sample-barcoded 5' primer and a J-beta primer mix, a second PCR was run for about 7 to 12 cycles. TCRdb re-analysed the 5' RACE reads in MiXCR, keeping a single row per CDR3 protein. The sample gives about 570,000 distinct CDR3 sequences, about 26% of which show up once; approximately 17% is in the top ten. The sequenced sample was blood. Receptors originate from a woman in her sixties or seventies in good health.

This clonotype appeared a few times. The chain recombines TRBV6-6 with TRBJ1-2, with TRBD1 matching 7 bases. Germline V CDR1 and CDR2: MNHNY, SVGAGI (reference sequence). The CDR3 is 14 residues long. The V gene end was trimmed by 6 bases and the J gene end by 4 bases; junction bases not matched to a gene: 8. The CDR3 protein is CASRSQQGIYGYTF. The DNA for the CDR3 is TGTGCCAGCAGATCCCAACAGGGGATCTATGGCTACACCTTC.

This clonotype occurred a few times. V usage is TRBV20-1 and J usage is TRBJ2-1; D is unresolved. The CDR3 is 15 amino acids. The V end lost 6 bases, the J end lost 0 bases, and 15 bases lay between the germline ends. Germline V gene data show CDR1 as DFQATT and CDR2 as SNEGSKA (reference sequence). The CDR3 here is CSAKRPYSSYNEQFF. The CDR3 DNA reads TGCAGTGCGAAAAGACCGTACAGCTCCTACAATGAGCAGTTCTTC.

This clonotype was observed at least ten times. This chain's CDR3 is CASSSRLNTEAFF. CDR3 in DNA: TGTGCCAGCAGCTCCAGACTAAACACTGAAGCTTTCTTT. The chain is built from TRBV3-1 and TRBJ1-1; D not certain. Germline-derived CDR1 and CDR2 are LGHDT and YNNKEL (reference sequence). This CDR3 region has 13 residues. Between the trimmed V and J ends, which lost 5 bases and 2 bases, there was a span of 9 bases.

This clonotype was observed once. The chain has TRBV7-6 and TRBJ2-7, with 11 bases identical to TRBD2. Per the germline V gene, CDR1 is SGHVS and CDR2 is FNYEAQ. The CDR3 totals 14 residues. Trimming took 6 bases from V and 6 from J; bases not matched to a gene: 7. The CDR3 sequence: CASRRTSGGGEQYF. The DNA for the CDR3 is TGTGCCAGCAGACGTACTAGCGGGGGCGGCGAGCAGTACTTC.

The chain combines TRBV7-2 with TRBJ2-5; no reliable D call. CDR3 length: 13 amino acids. The germline V gene has CDR1 SGHTA and CDR2 FQGNSA. V dropped 5 bases and J dropped 5 bases, with 12 bases sitting between them. DNA of the CDR3: TGTGCCAGCAGCAAGAAAGATACGGAGACCCAGTACTTC. Its translation is CASSKKDTETQYF.

V and J are TRBV3-1 and TRBJ2-1; 7 positions agree with TRBD2. Germline values: CDR1 LGHDT, CDR2 YNNKEL (reference sequence). The CDR3 has 13 residues. V dropped 1 base and J dropped 8; count of bases not matched to a gene: 2. The CDR3 DNA reads as TGTGCCAGCAGCCAAGCGAGCGGGGATGAGCAGTTCTTC. Translating it yields CASSQASGDEQFF.

The V and J genes are TRBV20-1 and TRBJ2-7; TRBD1 aligns across 12 bases. Germline-derived CDR1 and CDR2 are DFQATT and SNEGSKA (reference sequence). Losses at the gene ends were 0 bases for V and 2 bases for J; bases not matched to a gene: 2. This CDR3 is 15 amino acids long. Written as DNA, the CDR3 is TGCAGTGCTAGAGATAGGGACAGGGGGCCCTACGAGCAGTACTTC. This sequence encodes CSARDRDRGPYEQYF.

This clonotype was seen many times. The rearrangement uses TRBV12-3 or TRBV12-4 and TRBJ2-7; D possibly corresponds to TRBD1 (6 bases). This CDR3 is 13 amino acids long. V lost 6 bases, J lost 1 base, and 10 bases lay in between. CDR3 in DNA: TGTGCCAGCAGCTGGGACATGTCCTACGAGCAGTACTTC. It is translated as CASSWDMSYEQYF.

The CDR3 reads CASTRRQGWNNEQFF. The CDR3, as DNA: TGTGCCAGCACCCGGAGGCAGGGATGGAACAATGAGCAGTTCTTC. This chain joins TRBV7-2 and TRBJ2-1, with D possibly being TRBD1 or TRBD2 (5 bases each). Germline V lookup: CDR1 SGHTA, CDR2 FQGNSA. This CDR3 has 15 amino acids. V was pared by 7 bases and J by 5 bases, with 18 bases between.

This chain connects TRBV6-2 or TRBV6-3 to TRBJ2-1, with 7 bases matching TRBD2. Per the germline V gene, CDR1 is MNHEY and CDR2 is SVGEGT. The CDR3 contains 11 residues. The CDR3 reads CAEGRGDEQFF. The CDR3 DNA sequence: TGTGCGGAAGGGAGGGGAGATGAGCAGTTCTTC.

The chain combines TRBV29-1 with TRBJ1-2; 8 nucleotides line up with TRBD1. CDR1 SQVTM and CDR2 ANQGSEA come from the germline V gene. The CDR3 runs 10 residues. The V segment lost 6 bases and the J segment 6 bases; nucleotides outside the gene matches: 0. Here the CDR3 reads CSVDRDGYTF. The CDR3 nucleotides are TGCAGCGTGGACAGGGATGGCTACACCTTC.

To note about this clonotype: The final CDR3 position lacks the conserved phenylalanine or tryptophan, pointing to a likely read error. The chain has TRBV5-1 and TRBJ1-2; 7 nucleotides line up with TRBD1. The trim removed 0 bases at V and 7 bases at J, leaving 6 bases unmatched. CDR1 and CDR2 from the germline V gene are SGHRS and YFSETQ. The CDR3 extends over 14 amino acids. The DNA for the CDR3 is TGCGCCAGCAGCTTGGATGGGACAGAAATTGGCTACACCATC. This sequence encodes CASSLDGTEIGYTI.

The chain uses TRBV6-6 and TRBJ2-7; 10 bases are shared with TRBD1. Trimming removed 6 bases from V and 5 bases from J; junction bases left unmatched: 10. The CDR3 length is 15 residues. CDR1 is MNHNY and CDR2 is SVGAGI in the germline V gene (reference sequence). The CDR3 reads CASSPRDRGKNEQYF. In nucleotides, the CDR3 is TGTGCCAGCAGCCCCCGGGACAGGGGTAAAAACGAGCAGTACTTC.

This clonotype was detected a few times. The chain recombines TRBV4-2 with TRBJ1-4, with 8 nucleotides matching TRBD1. The trim removed 1 base at V and 7 bases at J, leaving 5 bases unmatched. The length of the CDR3 is 15 residues. Looked up from germline, CDR1 is LGHNA and CDR2 is YNFKEQ. For the CDR3, the DNA is TGTGCCAGCAGCCAAGGAACAGGGGGAACTGAAAAACTGTTTTTT. This codes for CASSQGTGGTEKLFF.

The chain employs TRBV4-3 and TRBJ2-2; D is perhaps TRBD2 (5 bases). The germline CDR1 and CDR2 sequences are LGHNA and YSLEER. V was clipped by 0 bases and J by 5 bases, with 13 bases between them. This CDR3 spans 16 amino acids. Here the CDR3 DNA reads TGCGCCAGCAGCCAAGATACCGGGATCCTAACCGGGGAGCTGTTTTTT. It is translated as CASSQDTGILTGELFF.

This clonotype came up once. This rearrangement joins TRBV5-1 to TRBJ1-4, with 10 bases fitting TRBD1. Germline CDR1 SGHRS, CDR2 YFSETQ. Trimming at V came to 4 bases and at J to 5 bases, leaving 5 bases not matched to a gene. CDR3 size: 15 residues. CDR3 loop: CASSGSDRGNEKLFF. The CDR3 region has the DNA TGCGCCAGCAGCGGATCGGACAGGGGGAATGAAAAACTGTTTTTT.

This chain connects TRBV6-6 to TRBJ2-3; D remains unclear. Germline CDR1 is MNHNY and CDR2 is SVGAGI (reference sequence). V shed 6 bases and J shed 1 base, with 17 bases lying between them. The CDR3 consists of 16 residues. As DNA, the CDR3 is TGTGCCAGCAGCCCCTCAATCGGCGACGGCACAGATACGCAGTATTTT. Translated: CASSPSIGDGTDTQYF.

The J gene is TRBJ2-5, the V gene TRBV29-1; D is perhaps TRBD1 (5 bases). The germline V gene encodes CDR1 SQVTM and CDR2 ANQGSEA. V lost 7 bases to trimming and J lost 5 bases, with 14 bases between them. CDR3 length equals 12 residues. The CDR3 DNA reads as TGCAGCGCCTCCAGGGTGGTGGAGACCCAGTACTTC. Translating gives CSASRVVETQYF.

The chain links TRBV25-1 to TRBJ2-7, with TRBD1 identical over 7 bases. Trimming removed 5 bases from V and 0 bases from J; junction bases left unmatched: 7. Germline CDR1 is MGHDK and CDR2 is SYGVNS. This CDR3 region has 15 residues. CDR3 sequence (DNA): TGTGCCAGCAGTAATGACAGGGTCATCTCCTACGAGCAGTACTTC. It is translated as CASSNDRVISYEQYF.

This chain joins TRBV11-2 and TRBJ2-4, with D uncertain. The CDR3 length is 14 residues. Germline lookup yields CDR1 SGHAT and CDR2 FQNNGV. Trimming took 5 bases from V and 1 from J, leaving 9 bases between them. The CDR3 loop reads CASSPQWAKNIQYF. The DNA of the CDR3 is TGTGCCAGCAGCCCACAGTGGGCCAAAAACATTCAGTACTTC.

This clonotype appeared a few times. The chain employs TRBV29-1 and TRBJ1-1, with D possibly TRBD1 on 6 matching bases. V lost 7 bases to trimming and J lost 5 bases, with 14 bases between them. The V gene's germline CDR1 is SQVTM and CDR2 ANQGSEA. CDR3 size: 12 residues. CDR3 bases: TGCAGCGCCAATGACAGGAGGACTGAAGCTTTCTTT. This encodes CSANDRRTEAFF.

This clonotype was counted only a few times. The chain employs TRBV2 and TRBJ1-4, with D perhaps matching TRBD1 (6 bases). Trimming removed 7 bases from V and 0 bases from J, with 18 bases in between. Per germline, CDR1 SNHLY and CDR2 FYNNEI. CDR3 length equals 17 residues. The CDR3 here is CASKRGRWSSTNEKLFF. DNA of the CDR3: TGTGCCAGCAAACGGGGGCGGTGGTCTTCAACTAATGAAAAACTGTTTTTT. Supplemented by reference TRBV2 and TRBJ1-4, the full variable domain reads EPEVTQTPSHQVTQMGQEVILRCVPISNHLYFYWYRQILGQKVEFLVSFYNNEISEKSEIFDDQFSVERPDGSNFTLKIRSTKLEDSAMYFCASKRGRWSSTNEKLFFGSGTQLSVL.

For this clonotype: An end of the junction does not agree with germline; a read error may underlie this. The CDR3 DNA reads as TGTGTCAGCAGACACACAGGGTACAATGAGCAGTTCTTC. Translation: CVSRHTGYNEQFF. V usage is TRBV11-2 and J usage is TRBJ2-1, with a tentative D call TRBD1 (6 bases). Per the germline V gene, CDR1 is SGHAT and CDR2 is FQNNGV. The CDR3 has 13 residues.

The chain has TRBV6-5 and TRBJ2-7; D remains ambiguous. CDR1 and CDR2 from the germline V gene are MNHEY and SVGAGI. The V end lost 2 bases, the J end lost 2 bases, and 16 bases lay between the germline ends. CDR3 length: 16 residues. The CDR3 loop reads CASSYGPQPQTYEQYV. The CDR3 coding sequence is TGTGCCAGCAGTTACGGGCCACAACCTCAGACCTACGAGCAGTACGTC.

This clonotype was observed a single time. V gene TRBV10-3 combines with J gene TRBJ2-6; 9 bases fit TRBD1. Germline CDR1 and CDR2: ENHRY and SYGVKD. V lost 8 bases and J lost 1; bases outside the gene matches: 15. The CDR3 has 19 amino acids. The CDR3 nucleotides read TGTGCCATCGAGGAAGGAGGACAGGGGATTTGGTCTGGGGCCAACGTCCTGACTTTC. As protein: CAIEEGGQGIWSGANVLTF.

In this sample, this clonotype turned up a few times. The chain links TRBV18 to TRBJ1-2; D unresolved. The CDR3 is made up of 16 amino acids. The germline V gene encodes CDR1 KGHSH and CDR2 LQKENI. V lost 3 bases and J lost 8, with 22 bases in between. The CDR3 DNA reads TGTGCCAGCTCACCGGAGCGGTTGGGCCCGGGAGGGGGCTACACCTTC. Translation: CASSPERLGPGGGYTF.

A few counts support this clonotype. This rearrangement joins TRBV7-2 to TRBJ2-5; 8 bases agree with TRBD2. Germline loops: CDR1 SGHTA, CDR2 FQGNSA. Trimming cost V 4 bases and J 1 base; bases outside gene matches: 14. The CDR3 extends over 18 amino acids. CDR3: CASSSPVGGGGLQETQYF. In DNA form, the CDR3 reads TGTGCCAGCAGCTCCCCCGTCGGGGGGGGCGGTCTCCAAGAGACCCAGTACTTC.

This clonotype was counted a few times. This sequence joins TRBV6-5 and TRBJ2-3, with 7 positions matching TRBD2. V lost 5 bases to trimming and J lost 3 bases; unmatched junction nucleotides: 5. The CDR3 runs to 14 residues. CDR1 and CDR2 (germline): MNHEY, SVGAGI. The CDR3 reads CASSVWGGTDTQYF. CDR3 sequence (DNA): TGTGCCAGCAGTGTTTGGGGGGGAACAGATACGCAGTATTTT.

This clonotype has a count of ten or more. This chain uses TRBV25-1 with TRBJ2-7; no definite D call. With 2 bases removed from V and 5 bases from J, the gap between germline ends came to 4 bases. The CDR3 has 11 residues. The V gene's germline CDR1 is MGHDK and CDR2 SYGVNS. The CDR3 is CASSERNEQYF. CDR3 DNA: TGTGCCAGCAGTGAACGGAACGAGCAGTACTTC.